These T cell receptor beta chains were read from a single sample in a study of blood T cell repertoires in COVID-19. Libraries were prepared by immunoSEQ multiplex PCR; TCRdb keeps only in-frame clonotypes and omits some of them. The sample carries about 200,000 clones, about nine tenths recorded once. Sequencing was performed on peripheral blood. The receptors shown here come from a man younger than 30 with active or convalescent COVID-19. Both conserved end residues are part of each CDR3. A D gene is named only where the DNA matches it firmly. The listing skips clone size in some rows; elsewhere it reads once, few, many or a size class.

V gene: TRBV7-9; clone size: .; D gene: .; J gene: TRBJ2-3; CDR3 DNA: TGTGCCAGCAGCTTCCGGGGAGGCACAGATACGCAGTATTTT; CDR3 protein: CASSFRGGTDTQYF
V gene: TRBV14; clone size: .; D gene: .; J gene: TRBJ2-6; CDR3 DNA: TGTGCCAGCAGTTTGGTACAGGGATTTGCGTCTGGGGCCAACGTCCTGACTTTC; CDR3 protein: CASSLVQGFASGANVLTF
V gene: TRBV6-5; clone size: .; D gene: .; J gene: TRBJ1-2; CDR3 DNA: TGTGCCACCTCGGGAGACATCTATGGCTACACCTTC; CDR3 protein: CATSGDIYGYTF
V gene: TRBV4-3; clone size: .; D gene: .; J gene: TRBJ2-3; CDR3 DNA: TGCGCCAGCAGCCAAGGAGGCGTGCGCACAGATACGCAGTATTTT; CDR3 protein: CASSQGGVRTDTQYF
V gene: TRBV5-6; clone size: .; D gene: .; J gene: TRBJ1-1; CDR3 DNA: TGTGCCAGCAGCGGAGAATCAGGGTTTTGGCGCCTTAAGGGCACTGAAGCTTTCTTT; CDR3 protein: CASSGESGFWRLKGTEAFF
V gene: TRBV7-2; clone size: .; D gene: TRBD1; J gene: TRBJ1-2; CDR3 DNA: TGTGCCAGCAGCTCAGGGGCGGGACAGGGATATGGCTACACCTTC; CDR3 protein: CASSSGAGQGYGYTF
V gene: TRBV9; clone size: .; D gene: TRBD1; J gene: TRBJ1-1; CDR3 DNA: TGTGCCAGCAGCGTGGCAAGCCAGGGGGTGAACACTGAAGCTTTCTTT; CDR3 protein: CASSVASQGVNTEAFF
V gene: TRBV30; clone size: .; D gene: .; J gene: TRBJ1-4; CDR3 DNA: TGTGCCTGGAGTTCCCTACGGGGGGAGAATGAAAAACTGTTTTTT; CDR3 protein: CAWSSLRGENEKLFF
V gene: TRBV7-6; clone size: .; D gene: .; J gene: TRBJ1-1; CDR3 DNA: TGTGCCAGCAGCTTAGTAGGGGACACTGAAGCTTTCTTT; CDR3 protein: CASSLVGDTEAFF
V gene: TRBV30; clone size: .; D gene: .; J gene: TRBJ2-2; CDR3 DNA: TGTGCCTGGAGTGTACGGGGGTACACCGGGGAGCTGTTTTTT; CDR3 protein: CAWSVRGYTGELFF
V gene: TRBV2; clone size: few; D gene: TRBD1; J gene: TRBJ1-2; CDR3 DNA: TGTGCCAGCCACCGGGACAGTAACTATGGCTACACCTTC; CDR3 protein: CASHRDSNYGYTF
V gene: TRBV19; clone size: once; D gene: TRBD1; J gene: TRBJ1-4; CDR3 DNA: TGTGCCAGATCTCCGGTTGTGGGACAGGGGGGTATAAGGGAAAAACTGTTTTTT; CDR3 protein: CARSPVVGQGGIREKLFF
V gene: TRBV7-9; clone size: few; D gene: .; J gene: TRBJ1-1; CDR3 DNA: TGTGCCAGCACCCAGGCGGGGGCCGGGACTGAAGCTTTCTTT; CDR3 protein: CASTQAGAGTEAFF
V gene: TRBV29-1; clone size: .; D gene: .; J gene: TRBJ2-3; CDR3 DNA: TGCAGCGTCCCGCCGGCAGGTGGGACAGATACGCAGTATTTT; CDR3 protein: CSVPPAGGTDTQYF
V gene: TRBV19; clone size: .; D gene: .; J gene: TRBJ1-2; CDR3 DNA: TGTGCCAGTTCCGCGTGGGGCAGGGCGGATGGCTACACCTTC; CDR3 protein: CASSAWGRADGYTF
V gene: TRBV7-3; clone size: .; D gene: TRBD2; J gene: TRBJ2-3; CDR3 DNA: TGTGCCAGCAGCTTAACACTAGCGGGAGGGCCCAAGGATACGCAGTATTTT; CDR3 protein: CASSLTLAGGPKDTQYF
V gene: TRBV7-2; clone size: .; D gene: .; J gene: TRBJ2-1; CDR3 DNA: TGTGCCAGCAGCTTGTCAGGGCCCTCCTACAATGAGCAGTTCTTC; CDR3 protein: CASSLSGPSYNEQFF
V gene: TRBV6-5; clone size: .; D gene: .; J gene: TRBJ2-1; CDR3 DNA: TGTGCCAGCAGTTTGGGGCTTGACAATGAGCAGTTCTTC; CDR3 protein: CASSLGLDNEQFF
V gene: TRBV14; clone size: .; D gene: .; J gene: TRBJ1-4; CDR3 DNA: TGTGCCAGCAGCCAAAACGTGTGGGACACGAATGAAAAACTGTTTTTT; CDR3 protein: CASSQNVWDTNEKLFF
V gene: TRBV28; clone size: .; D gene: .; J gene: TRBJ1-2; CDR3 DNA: TGTGCCAGCAGTACAGGGAACAAGGCCTACACCTTC; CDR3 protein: CASSTGNKAYTF
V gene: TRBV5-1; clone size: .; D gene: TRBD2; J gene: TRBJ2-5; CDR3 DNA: TGCGCCAGCAGCTTCCGACTAGCGGGGGCTCAAGAGACCCAGTACTTC; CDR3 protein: CASSFRLAGAQETQYF
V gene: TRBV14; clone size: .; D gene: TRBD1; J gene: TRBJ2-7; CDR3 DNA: TGTGCCAGCAGCCATAACAGGGGCGAGCAGTACTTC; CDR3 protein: CASSHNRGEQYF
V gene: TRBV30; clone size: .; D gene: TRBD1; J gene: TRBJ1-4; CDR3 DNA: TGTGCCTGGAGTCAATCTACCCCCGGGACAGGCGGAAAACTGTTTTTT; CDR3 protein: CAWSQSTPGTGGKLFF
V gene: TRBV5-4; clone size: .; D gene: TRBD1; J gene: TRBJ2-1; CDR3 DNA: TGTGCCAGCAGCTCCGGGACAGGGGGTTACAATGAGCAGTTCTTC; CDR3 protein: CASSSGTGGYNEQFF
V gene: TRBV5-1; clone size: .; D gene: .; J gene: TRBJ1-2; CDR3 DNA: TGCGCCAGCAGCTTGGTGGAAGCGGATCACTATGGCTACACCTTC; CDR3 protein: CASSLVEADHYGYTF
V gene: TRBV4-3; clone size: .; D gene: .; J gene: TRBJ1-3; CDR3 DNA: TGCGCCAGCAGCCAAGACGCGGGAAACACCATATATTTT; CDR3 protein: CASSQDAGNTIYF
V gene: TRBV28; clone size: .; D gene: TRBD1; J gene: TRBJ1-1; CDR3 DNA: TGTGCCAGCAGACAAACCTCGGGACAGGGGAGCTCGCAGCATGAAGCTTTCTTT; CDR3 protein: CASRQTSGQGSSQHEAFF
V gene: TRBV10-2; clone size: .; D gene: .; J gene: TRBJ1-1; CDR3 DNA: TGCGCCAGCAGTGACTCGGGGAAGACTGAAGCTTTCTTT; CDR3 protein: CASSDSGKTEAFF
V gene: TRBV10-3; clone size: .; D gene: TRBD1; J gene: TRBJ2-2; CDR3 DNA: TGTGCCATCACGGAAGAGGGGGCCCCCGGGGAGCTGTTTTTT; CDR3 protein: CAITEEGAPGELFF
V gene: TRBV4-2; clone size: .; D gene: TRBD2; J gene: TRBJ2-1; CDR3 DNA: TGTGCCAGCAGCCAGTGGACTAGCGGGAGCTATGAGCAGTTCTTC; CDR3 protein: CASSQWTSGSYEQFF
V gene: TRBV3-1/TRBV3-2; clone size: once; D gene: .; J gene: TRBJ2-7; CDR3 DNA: TGTGCCAGCAGCCAAGTGGGAGCGTACGAGCAGTACTTC; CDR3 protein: CASSQVGAYEQYF
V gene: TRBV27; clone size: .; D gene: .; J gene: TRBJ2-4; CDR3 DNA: TGTGCCAGCAGTTTAGTTTTTATAACCCCACAAGCCAAAAACATTCAGTACTTC; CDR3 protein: CASSLVFITPQAKNIQYF
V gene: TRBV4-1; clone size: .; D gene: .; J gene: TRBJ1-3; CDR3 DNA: TGCGCCAGCAGCCGCGAACGGGACACTGGAAACACCATATATTTT; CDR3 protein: CASSRERDTGNTIYF
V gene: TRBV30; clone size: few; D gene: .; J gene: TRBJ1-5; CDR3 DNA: TGTGCCTGGAGGGCCGTCCCGGGTCAGCCCCAGCATTTT; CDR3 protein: CAWRAVPGQPQHF
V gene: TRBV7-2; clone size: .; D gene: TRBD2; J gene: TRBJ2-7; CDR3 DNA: TGTGCCAGCAGCCCACCGGGACTAGAGGCCTACGAGCAGTACTTC; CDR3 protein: CASSPPGLEAYEQYF
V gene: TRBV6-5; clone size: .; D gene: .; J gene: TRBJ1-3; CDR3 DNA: TGTGCCAGCAGTTACTCCCAGACTCGGGGGACCATATATTTT; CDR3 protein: CASSYSQTRGTIYF
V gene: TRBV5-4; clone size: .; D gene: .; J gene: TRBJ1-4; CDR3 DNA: TGTGCCAGCAGCTTGGAAGGGGCGCAGTCTGAAAAACTGTTTTTT; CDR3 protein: CASSLEGAQSEKLFF
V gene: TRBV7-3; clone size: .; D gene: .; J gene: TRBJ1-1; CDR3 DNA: TGTGCCAGCAGCTTCCAAATACAGGGCAAGGAAACTGAAGCTTTCTTT; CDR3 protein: CASSFQIQGKETEAFF
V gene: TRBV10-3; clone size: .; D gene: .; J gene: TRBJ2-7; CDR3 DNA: TGTGCCATCAGTGAGTCCCGGCGGGGAGGATCCTACGAGCAGTACTTC; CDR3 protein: CAISESRRGGSYEQYF
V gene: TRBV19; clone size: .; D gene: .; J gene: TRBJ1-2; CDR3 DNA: TGTGCCAGTATCCCAGACCCAGGGGCTCTCTATGGCTACACCTTC; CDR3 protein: CASIPDPGALYGYTF
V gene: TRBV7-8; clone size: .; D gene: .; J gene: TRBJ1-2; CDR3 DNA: TGTGCCAGCAGCTTAACCAGGGCCGCCGACTATGGCTACACCTTC; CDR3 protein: CASSLTRAADYGYTF
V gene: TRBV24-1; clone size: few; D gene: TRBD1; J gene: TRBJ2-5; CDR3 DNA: TGTGCCACCAGTGACCCAAGACAGGGGGGGGGCCTCCAAGAGACCCAGTACTTC; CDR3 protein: CATSDPRQGGGLQETQYF
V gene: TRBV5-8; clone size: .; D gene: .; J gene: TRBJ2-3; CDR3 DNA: TGTGCCAGCAGCCAAGAAAACAGGGACCCTAGCACAGATACGCAGTATTTT; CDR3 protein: CASSQENRDPSTDTQYF
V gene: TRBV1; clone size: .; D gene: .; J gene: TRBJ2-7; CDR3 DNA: TGCACCAGCAGCCAAGGAGGCGGCTCCTACGAGCAGTACTTC; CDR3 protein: CTSSQGGGSYEQYF